This T cell receptor (beta chain) was retrieved from a study of blood T cell repertoires in COVID-19. Study at large: Spain, Italy and the United States supplied samples that represented acute and convalescent COVID-19.

CDR1 and CDR2 (germline): LNHDA, SQIVND (reference sequence). The CDR3 is 13 residues long. Trimming at V came to 6 bases and at J to 4 bases, leaving 3 bases not matched to a gene. Sequencing was performed with immunoSEQ multiplex PCR; in TCRdb, only in-frame clones are kept and a portion is missing. The repertoire holds 150,000 to 200,000 clones, with about 86% as singletons. This clone occurred a few times. The chain recombines TRBV19 with TRBJ1-5, with 7 bases fitting TRBD1. The material sequenced was peripheral blood. This TCR came from a middle-aged man with active or convalescent COVID-19. In DNA, the CDR3 is TGTGCCAGTAGGGACAGGAAGAATCAGCCCCAGCATTTT. Protein sequence: CASRDRKNQPQHF.